A selection of T cell receptor beta chains follows, all from one sample in a study of shared clonotypes between healthy human individuals. The protocol was immunoSEQ multiplex PCR, while the TCRdb copy is restricted to in-frame clones and leaves out a portion. In the table there are millions of clones, approximately 95% of which are singletons. Input material: naive CD8+ T cells sorted from blood. These receptors all stem from a man between 18 and 35 years old in good health. Each CDR3 is given with its conserved first and last residue. D genes are given only for firm matches. Size is omitted from some rows. Given values are once, few, many or a class for expanded clones.

J | size | D | V | CDR3 | DNA
TRBJ1-5 | - | - | TRBV9 | CASSADGDSNQPQHF | TGTGCCAGCAGCGCTGACGGAGATAGCAATCAGCCCCAGCATTTT
TRBJ2-7 | - | - | TRBV30 | CAWSGAATYEQYF | TGTGCCTGGAGTGGGGCTGCCACCTACGAGCAGTACTTC
TRBJ2-5 | - | TRBD2 | TRBV6-5 | CASSLGLAWETQYF | TGTGCCAGCAGTCTGGGACTAGCATGGGAGACCCAGTACTTC
TRBJ2-3 | once | - | TRBV25-1 | CASSDRSYTDTQYF | TGTGCCAGCAGTGACCGAAGTTACACAGATACGCAGTATTTT
TRBJ1-1 | - | - | TRBV5-8 | CASSPPSGYTEAFF | TGTGCCAGCAGCCCGCCTTCTGGATACACTGAAGCTTTCTTT
TRBJ1-4 | - | - | TRBV28 | CASSLGGDEKLFF | TGTGCCAGCAGTCTAGGGGGGGATGAAAAACTGTTTTTT
TRBJ2-7 | - | TRBD2 | TRBV5-5 | CASSLGTRSYEQYF | TGTGCCAGCAGCTTGGGGACTAGGTCCTACGAGCAGTACTTC
TRBJ1-3 | - | - | TRBV4-3 | CASSLSSSGNTIYF | TGCGCCAGCAGCCTTTCTTCCTCTGGAAACACCATATATTTT
TRBJ2-5 | few | TRBD2 | TRBV10-2 | CAASGEEETQYF | TGCGCCGCTAGCGGGGAGGAAGAGACCCAGTACTTC
TRBJ1-1 | - | TRBD1 | TRBV2 | CAISRRDRVGTEAFF | TGTGCCATTTCGCGTCGGGACAGGGTAGGAACTGAAGCTTTCTTT
TRBJ1-1 | - | - | TRBV29-1 | CSVEPPSPNTEAFF | TGCAGCGTTGAGCCCCCGAGTCCTAACACTGAAGCTTTCTTT
TRBJ1-5 | once | TRBD1 | TRBV4-1 | CASSQGQGIQQPQHF | TGCGCCAGCAGCCAAGGACAGGGGATTCAGCAGCCCCAGCATTTT
TRBJ2-7 | once | - | TRBV27 | CASSVRGGAYEQYF | TGTGCCAGCAGTGTCAGGGGGGGGGCCTACGAGCAGTACTTC
TRBJ2-7 | - | - | TRBV5-4 | CASSWGEFYEQYF | TGTGCCAGCAGCTGGGGGGAGTTCTACGAGCAGTACTTC